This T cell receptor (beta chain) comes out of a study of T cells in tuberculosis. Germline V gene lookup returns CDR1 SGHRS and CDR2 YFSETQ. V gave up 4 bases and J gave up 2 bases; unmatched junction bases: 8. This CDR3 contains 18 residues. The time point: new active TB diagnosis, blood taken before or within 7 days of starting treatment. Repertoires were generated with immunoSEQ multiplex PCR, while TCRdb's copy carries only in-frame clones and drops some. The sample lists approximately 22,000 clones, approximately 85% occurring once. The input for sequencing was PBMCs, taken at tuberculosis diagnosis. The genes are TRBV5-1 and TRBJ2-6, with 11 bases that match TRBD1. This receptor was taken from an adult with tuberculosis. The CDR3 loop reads CASSLLPGQGAGANVLTF. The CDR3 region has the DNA TGCGCCAGCAGCCTCCTGCCGGGACAGGGGGCTGGGGCCAACGTCCTGACTTTC.